This T cell receptor beta chain was recorded in a study of prognosis after radiotherapy for stage I lung cancer. Study background: Distant metastases developed in several patients after radiotherapy (median around seven months); over 14 showed no significant progression. Study-level findings and limits: Tumor specificity was not determined for the expanded TCR clones. Patients with and without metastases reportedly differed in TRBV and TRBJ gene usage frequencies. Unique TCR clones declined after stereotactic body radiation therapy, from a median roughly 9,300 to 7,200.

The CDR3 loop spans 14 amino acids. Germline V gene lookup returns CDR1 SGHKS and CDR2 YYEKEE (reference sequence). Remarks on this clonotype: The antigen is unknown. Since a much larger clone is just one base distant, this may be a read error.

Amplification of the TCR beta CDR3 (from genomic DNA) was done by two-round multiplex PCR. Gene-specific TRBV and TRBJ primers were used in PCR round one. TCRdb re-derived calls from the multiplex PCR reads in MiXCR, one entry per CDR3 protein. Among 45,000 to 70,000 distinct CDR3 sequences listed, around a quarter were seen once. The chain has TRBV5-5 and TRBJ1-2; no definite D call. This sample comprised PBMCs, obtained before or after stereotactic body radiation therapy (not recorded which). This TCR was recovered from a donor at least 50 years old with non-small cell lung cancer. The CDR3 is CASSYSTAAPGHTF. The DNA of the CDR3 is TGTGCCAGCAGCTATAGTACGGCGGCGCCTGGCCACACCTTC.